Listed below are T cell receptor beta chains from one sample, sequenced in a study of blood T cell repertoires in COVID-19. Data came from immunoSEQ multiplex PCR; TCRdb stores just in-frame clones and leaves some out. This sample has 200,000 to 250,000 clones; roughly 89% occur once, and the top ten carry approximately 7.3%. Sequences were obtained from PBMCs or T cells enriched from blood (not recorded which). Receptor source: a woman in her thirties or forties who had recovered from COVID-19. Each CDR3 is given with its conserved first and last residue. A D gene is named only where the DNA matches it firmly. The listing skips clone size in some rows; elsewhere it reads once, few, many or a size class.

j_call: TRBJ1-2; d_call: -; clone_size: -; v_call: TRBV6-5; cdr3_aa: CASAGFDYGYTF; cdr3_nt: TGTGCCAGCGCGGGGTTCGACTATGGCTACACCTTC
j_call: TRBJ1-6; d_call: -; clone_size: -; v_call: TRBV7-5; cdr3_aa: CARRLGQGNSPLHF; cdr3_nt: TGTGCCAGAAGACTGGGACAGGGTAATTCACCCCTCCACTTT
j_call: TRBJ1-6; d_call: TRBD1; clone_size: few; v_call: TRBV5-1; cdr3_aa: CASSLLSGTGGLSGSPLHF; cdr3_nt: TGCGCCAGCAGCCTCCTTTCCGGGACAGGGGGCCTATCGGGATCACCCCTCCACTTT
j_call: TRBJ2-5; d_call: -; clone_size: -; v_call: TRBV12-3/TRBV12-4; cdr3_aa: CASKDSQETQYF; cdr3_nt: TGTGCCAGCAAGGACAGCCAAGAGACCCAGTACTTC
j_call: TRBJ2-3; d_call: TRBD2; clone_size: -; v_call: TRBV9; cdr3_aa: CASSDSSGGDTQYF; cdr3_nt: TGTGCCAGCAGCGACAGTTCGGGAGGGGATACGCAGTATTTT
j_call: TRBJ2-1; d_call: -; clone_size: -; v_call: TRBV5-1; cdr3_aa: CASSLGQTYNEQFF; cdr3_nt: TGCGCCAGCAGCTTGGGACAGACCTACAATGAGCAGTTCTTC
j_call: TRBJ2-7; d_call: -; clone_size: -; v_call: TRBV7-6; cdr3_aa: CASSLAGRGYEQYF; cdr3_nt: TGTGCCAGCAGCTTAGCAGGCCGAGGCTACGAGCAGTACTTC
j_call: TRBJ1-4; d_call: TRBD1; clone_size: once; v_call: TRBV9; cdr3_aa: CASSQSQGGFEKLFF; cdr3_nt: TGTGCCAGCAGCCAATCTCAGGGGGGATTTGAAAAACTGTTTTTT
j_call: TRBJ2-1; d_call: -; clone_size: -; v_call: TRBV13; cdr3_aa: CASSLGLVSGPRNEQFF; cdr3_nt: TGTGCCAGCAGCCTAGGGCTTGTCAGCGGACCAAGGAATGAGCAGTTCTTC
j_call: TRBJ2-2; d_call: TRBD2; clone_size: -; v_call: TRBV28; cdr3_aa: CASSDLTGALAVPSGELFF; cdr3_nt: TGTGCCAGCAGCGATCTCACGGGCGCTCTAGCGGTCCCATCCGGGGAGCTGTTTTTT
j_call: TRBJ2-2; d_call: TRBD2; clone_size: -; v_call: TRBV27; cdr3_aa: CASSLTSGTNTGELFF; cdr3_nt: TGTGCCAGCAGTTTAACTAGCGGGACAAACACCGGGGAGCTGTTTTTT
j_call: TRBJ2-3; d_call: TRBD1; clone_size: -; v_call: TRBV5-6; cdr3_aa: CASSNTGGTDTQYF; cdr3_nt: TGTGCCAGCAGCAACACAGGGGGGACAGATACGCAGTATTTT
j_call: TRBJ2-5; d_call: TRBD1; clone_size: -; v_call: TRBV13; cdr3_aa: CASSPDRGPQETQYF; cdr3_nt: TGTGCCAGCAGCCCGGACAGGGGCCCCCAAGAGACCCAGTACTTC
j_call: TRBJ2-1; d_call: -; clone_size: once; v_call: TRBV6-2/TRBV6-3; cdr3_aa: CASSPGLLEQFF; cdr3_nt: TGTGCCAGCAGCCCCGGACTACTTGAGCAGTTCTTC
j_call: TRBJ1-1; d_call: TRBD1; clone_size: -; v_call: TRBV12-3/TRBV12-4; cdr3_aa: CASADRGNTEAFF; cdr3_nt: TGTGCCAGCGCGGACAGGGGGAACACTGAAGCTTTCTTT
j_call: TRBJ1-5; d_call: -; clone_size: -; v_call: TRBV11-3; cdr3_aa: CASSSGQPNQPQHF; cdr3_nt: TGTGCCAGCAGCTCCGGACAGCCCAATCAGCCCCAGCATTTT
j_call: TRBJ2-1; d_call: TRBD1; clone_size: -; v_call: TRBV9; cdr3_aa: CASSEGQRHEQFF; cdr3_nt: TGTGCCAGCAGCGAGGGACAGAGACATGAGCAGTTCTTC
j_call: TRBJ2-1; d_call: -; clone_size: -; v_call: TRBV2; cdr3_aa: CASSEGFVTRGGNEQFF; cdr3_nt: TGTGCCAGCAGTGAAGGGTTCGTGACAAGGGGAGGCAATGAGCAGTTCTTC
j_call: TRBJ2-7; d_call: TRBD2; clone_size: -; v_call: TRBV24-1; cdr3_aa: CATSPSGSLYEQYF; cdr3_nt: TGTGCCACCAGCCCTAGCGGGAGTCTTTACGAGCAGTACTTC
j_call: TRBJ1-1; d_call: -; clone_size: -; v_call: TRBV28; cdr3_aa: CATGGFLEAFF; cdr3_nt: TGTGCCACCGGGGGGTTTCTCGAAGCTTTCTTT
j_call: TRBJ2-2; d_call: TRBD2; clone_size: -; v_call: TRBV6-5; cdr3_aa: CASSYRAGATGELFF; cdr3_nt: TGTGCCAGCAGTTACAGAGCGGGAGCAACCGGGGAGCTGTTTTTT
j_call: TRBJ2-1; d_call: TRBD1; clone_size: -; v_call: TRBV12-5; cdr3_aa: CASGLVVTGYTSYNEQFF; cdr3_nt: TGTGCTAGTGGTTTGGTTGTGACAGGGTATACGTCCTACAATGAGCAGTTCTTC
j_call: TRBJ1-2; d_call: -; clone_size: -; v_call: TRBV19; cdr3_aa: CASSLTAGANYGYTF; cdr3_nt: TGTGCCAGTAGTTTGACGGCAGGCGCTAACTATGGCTACACCTTC
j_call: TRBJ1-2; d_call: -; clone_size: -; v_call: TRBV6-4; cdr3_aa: CASSDSDTGGYTF; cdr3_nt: TGTGCCAGCAGTGACTCGGACACCGGGGGCTACACCTTC
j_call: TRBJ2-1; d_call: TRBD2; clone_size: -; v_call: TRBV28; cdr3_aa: CASSLGTSGPYNEQFF; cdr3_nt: TGTGCCAGCAGTCTAGGGACTAGCGGACCATACAATGAGCAGTTCTTC
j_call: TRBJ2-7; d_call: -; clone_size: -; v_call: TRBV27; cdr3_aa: CASSPTGWGQEQYF; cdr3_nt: TGTGCCAGCAGTCCCACCGGCTGGGGGCAGGAGCAGTACTTC
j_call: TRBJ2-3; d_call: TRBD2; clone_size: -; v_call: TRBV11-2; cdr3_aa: CASSLRLAATDTQYF; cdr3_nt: TGTGCCAGCAGCTTACGACTAGCTGCCACAGATACGCAGTATTTT
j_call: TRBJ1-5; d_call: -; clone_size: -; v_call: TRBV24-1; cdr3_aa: CATSDNARASDQPQHF; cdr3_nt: TGTGCCACCAGTGACAACGCGCGGGCTAGCGATCAGCCCCAGCATTTT
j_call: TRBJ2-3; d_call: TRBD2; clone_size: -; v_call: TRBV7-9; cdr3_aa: CAKPGLAGTDTQYF; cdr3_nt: TGTGCCAAACCGGGACTAGCGGGTACAGATACGCAGTATTTT
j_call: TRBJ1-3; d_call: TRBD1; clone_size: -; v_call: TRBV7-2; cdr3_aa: CASSPPGGQGFSGNTIYF; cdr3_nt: TGTGCCAGCAGTCCACCCGGGGGACAGGGCTTCTCTGGAAACACCATATATTTT
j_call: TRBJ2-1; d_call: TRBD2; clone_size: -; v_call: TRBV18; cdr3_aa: CASSPGTSGPGEQFF; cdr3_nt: TGTGCCAGCTCACCCGGGACTAGCGGTCCGGGTGAGCAGTTCTTC
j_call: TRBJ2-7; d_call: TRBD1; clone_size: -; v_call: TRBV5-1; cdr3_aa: CASSSPQTDREEQYF; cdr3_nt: TGCGCCAGCAGCTCCCCTCAAACGGACAGGGAAGAGCAGTACTTC
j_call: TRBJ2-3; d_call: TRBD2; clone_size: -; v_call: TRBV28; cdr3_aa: CASGTSGRMGQDTQYF; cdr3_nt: TGTGCCAGCGGGACTAGCGGGAGGATGGGCCAAGATACGCAGTATTTT
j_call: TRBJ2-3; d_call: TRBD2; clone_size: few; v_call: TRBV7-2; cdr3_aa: CASSLFAGGPPTDTQYF; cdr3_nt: TGTGCCAGCAGCTTATTTGCGGGAGGGCCCCCCACAGATACGCAGTATTTT
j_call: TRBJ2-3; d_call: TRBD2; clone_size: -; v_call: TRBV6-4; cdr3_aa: CASRESGRGLPDTQYF; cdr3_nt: TGTGCCAGCAGAGAGAGCGGGAGGGGTCTGCCAGATACGCAGTATTTT
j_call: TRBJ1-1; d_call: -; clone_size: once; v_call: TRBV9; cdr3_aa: CASSAGGITEAFF; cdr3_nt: TGTGCCAGCAGCGCGGGGGGGATCACTGAAGCTTTCTTT
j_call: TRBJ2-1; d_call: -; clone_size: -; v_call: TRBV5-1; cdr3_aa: CASSDETAYNEQFF; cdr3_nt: TGCGCCAGCAGCGATGAGACAGCATACAATGAGCAGTTCTTC
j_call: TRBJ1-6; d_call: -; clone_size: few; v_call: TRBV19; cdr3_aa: CASSEGAENSPLHF; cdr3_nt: TGTGCCAGTAGTGAGGGCGCGGAGAATTCACCCCTCCACTTT
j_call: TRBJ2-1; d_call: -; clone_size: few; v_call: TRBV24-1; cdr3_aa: CATMPRGSYNEQFF; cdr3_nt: TGTGCCACCATGCCCAGGGGTTCCTACAATGAGCAGTTCTTC
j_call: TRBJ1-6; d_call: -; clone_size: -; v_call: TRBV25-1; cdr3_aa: CASSGTGGGSPLHF; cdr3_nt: TGTGCCAGCAGTGGGACGGGGGGTGGTTCACCCCTCCACTTT
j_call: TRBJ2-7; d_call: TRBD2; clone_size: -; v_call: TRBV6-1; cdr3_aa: CASSEGLAGSYEQYF; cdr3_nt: TGTGCCAGCAGTGAAGGACTAGCGGGGTCCTACGAGCAGTACTTC
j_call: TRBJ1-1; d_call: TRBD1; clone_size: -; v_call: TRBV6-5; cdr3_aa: CATLSYADRGEAFF; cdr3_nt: TGTGCCACCCTGTCCTATGCGGACAGGGGTGAAGCTTTCTTT
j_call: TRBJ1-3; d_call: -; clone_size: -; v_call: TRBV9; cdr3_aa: CASGELPGGNTIYF; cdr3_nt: TGTGCCAGTGGGGAGTTGCCGGGAGGAAACACCATATATTTT
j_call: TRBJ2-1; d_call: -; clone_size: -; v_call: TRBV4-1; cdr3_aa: CASSQVVSGSSYNEQFF; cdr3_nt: TGCGCCAGCAGCCAAGTCGTAAGCGGTAGCTCCTACAATGAGCAGTTCTTC
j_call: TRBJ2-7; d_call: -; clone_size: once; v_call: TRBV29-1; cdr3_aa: CSVYSGPYEQYF; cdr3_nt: TGCAGCGTTTACAGCGGACCCTACGAGCAGTACTTC
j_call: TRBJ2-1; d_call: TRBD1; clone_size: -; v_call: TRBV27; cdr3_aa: CASSLLTGGPNEQFF; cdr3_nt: TGTGCCAGCAGTTTATTGACAGGGGGTCCCAATGAGCAGTTCTTC
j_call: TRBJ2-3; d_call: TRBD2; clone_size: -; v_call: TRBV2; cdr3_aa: CASSVAGDLTDTQYF; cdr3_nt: TGTGCCAGCAGTGTGGCGGGAGACCTCACAGATACGCAGTATTTT
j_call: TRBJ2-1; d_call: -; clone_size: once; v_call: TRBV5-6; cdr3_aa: CASSIETGWGEQFF; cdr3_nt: TGTGCCAGCAGCATAGAGACAGGATGGGGTGAGCAGTTCTTC
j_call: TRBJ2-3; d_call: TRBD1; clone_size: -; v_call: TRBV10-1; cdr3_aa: CASSADRGRDTQYF; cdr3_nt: TGCGCCAGCAGTGCGGACAGGGGGCGAGATACGCAGTATTTT
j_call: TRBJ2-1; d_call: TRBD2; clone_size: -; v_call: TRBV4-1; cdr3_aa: CAKSSSGDNEQFF; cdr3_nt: TGCGCCAAGTCAAGTAGCGGGGATAATGAGCAGTTCTTC
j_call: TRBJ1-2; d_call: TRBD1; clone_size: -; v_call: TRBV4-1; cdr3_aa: CASSRTGGGYTF; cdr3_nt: TGCGCCAGCAGCCGGACAGGGGGCGGCTACACCTTC
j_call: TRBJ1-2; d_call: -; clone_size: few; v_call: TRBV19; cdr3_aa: CASTPGLYGYTF; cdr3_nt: TGTGCCAGTACCCCAGGCCTCTATGGCTACACCTTC
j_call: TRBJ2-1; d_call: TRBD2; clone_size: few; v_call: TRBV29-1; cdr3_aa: CSARAGGSYNEQFF; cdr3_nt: TGCAGCGCCAGAGCGGGAGGCTCCTACAATGAGCAGTTCTTC
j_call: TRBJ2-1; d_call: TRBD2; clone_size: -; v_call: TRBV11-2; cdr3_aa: CASSRGLAGFGEQFF; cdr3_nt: TGTGCCAGCAGCCGCGGACTAGCGGGATTTGGTGAGCAGTTCTTC
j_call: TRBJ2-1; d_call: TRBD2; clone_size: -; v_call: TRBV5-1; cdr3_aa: CASSHTSVNEQFF; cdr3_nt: TGCGCCAGCAGCCACACTAGCGTCAATGAGCAGTTCTTC
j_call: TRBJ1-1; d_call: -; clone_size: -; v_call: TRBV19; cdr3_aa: CASSIPTGPHTEAFF; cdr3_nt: TGTGCCAGTAGTATCCCCACAGGGCCCCACACTGAAGCTTTCTTT
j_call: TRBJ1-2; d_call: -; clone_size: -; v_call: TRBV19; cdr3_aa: CASSRGALGYTF; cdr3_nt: TGTGCCAGTAGTAGGGGAGCCTTAGGCTACACCTTC